A selection of T cell receptor beta chains follows, all from one sample in a study of naive and memory T cell subsets. One entry per CDR3 protein, called by TCRdb with MiXCR from the 5' RACE reads. Seen here are about 62,000 distinct CDR3 sequences, approximately 8% observed once, and the top ten hold 19%. These receptors came from a female donor in good health. Each CDR3 is given with its conserved first and last residue. D genes are given only for firm matches. A row's size may be missing; if present it is once, few, many or a size class.

j_call	d_call	clone_size	v_call	cdr3_aa	cdr3_nt
TRBJ2-7	-	few	TRBV12-3/TRBV12-4	CASSLAGPYEQYF	TGTGCCAGCAGTTTAGCCGGACCCTACGAGCAGTACTTC
TRBJ1-2	-	-	TRBV9	CASSVEKGTVVYGYTF	TGTGCCAGCAGCGTAGAAAAGGGAACGGTCGTCTATGGCTACACCTTC
TRBJ2-1	-	few	TRBV14	CASSQDPSREQFF	TGTGCCAGCAGCCAAGATCCTAGCAGAGAGCAGTTCTTC
TRBJ2-3	-	-	TRBV6-1	CARTTQDSTDTQYF	TGTGCCAGAACAACCCAGGATAGCACAGATACGCAGTATTTT
TRBJ1-1	-	few	TRBV5-6	CASSLRPYTEAFF	TGTGCCAGCAGCCTCCGACCATACACTGAAGCTTTCTTT
TRBJ1-5	-	-	TRBV11-3	CASSSNNQPQHF	TGTGCCAGCAGCTCCAACAATCAGCCCCAGCATTTT
TRBJ2-5	-	few	TRBV5-1	CASSPVLGTSLTQYF	TGCGCCAGCAGCCCAGTACTTGGGACCTCCCTTACCCAGTACTTC
TRBJ2-3	-	few	TRBV20-1	CSARSTGTDTQYF	TGCAGTGCTAGATCCACAGGCACAGATACGCAGTATTTT
TRBJ1-2	TRBD1	many	TRBV20-1	CSAQAAGGASGYTF	TGCAGTGCCCAGGCAGCAGGGGGCGCGTCTGGCTACACCTTC
TRBJ1-1	-	many	TRBV7-9	CASSSQGPRGAFF	TGTGCCAGCAGTTCACAGGGCCCTAGGGGGGCTTTCTTT
TRBJ2-1	TRBD2	-	TRBV2	CASRSGSSHNEQFF	TGTGCCAGCAGAAGCGGGAGCAGCCACAATGAGCAGTTCTTC
TRBJ2-2	-	-	TRBV29-1	CSVKVPGSSNTGELFF	TGCAGCGTTAAAGTCCCCGGGAGTTCGAACACCGGGGAGCTGTTTTTT
TRBJ2-7	TRBD2	many	TRBV28	CASSPGWLAGGPYEQYF	TGTGCCAGCAGTCCGGGGTGGCTAGCGGGAGGGCCCTACGAGCAGTACTTC
TRBJ1-5	-	-	TRBV20-1	CSARWQAYNQPQHF	TGCAGTGCTAGATGGCAGGCCTACAATCAGCCCCAGCATTTT
TRBJ1-5	-	many	TRBV2	CASSLSGANQPQHF	TGTGCCAGCAGTTTATCAGGGGCAAATCAGCCCCAGCATTTT
TRBJ2-1	-	-	TRBV4-1	CASSQDGIDGWDNEQFF	TGCGCCAGCAGCCAAGACGGTATCGACGGCTGGGACAATGAGCAGTTCTTC
TRBJ1-1	-	many	TRBV10-3	CAIRRTENTEAFF	TGTGCCATCAGGAGGACAGAGAACACTGAAGCTTTCTTT
TRBJ2-7	TRBD1	-	TRBV19	CASSIKFRDRAYEQYF	TGTGCCAGTAGTATAAAATTTCGGGACAGGGCCTACGAGCAGTACTTC
TRBJ2-7	-	few	TRBV6-1	CASTRQYF	TGTGCCAGCACCAGGCAGTACTTC
TRBJ2-7	-	-	TRBV15	CATSRDLAETYEQYF	TGTGCCACCAGCAGAGACTTGGCAGAAACCTACGAGCAGTACTTC
TRBJ2-7	-	few	TRBV5-1	CASSFVGDAKGYEQYF	TGCGCCAGCAGCTTCGTTGGGGACGCCAAAGGCTACGAGCAGTACTTC
TRBJ1-1	TRBD1	-	TRBV2	CASSKGQGSTEAFF	TGTGCCAGCAGTAAAGGACAGGGTAGCACTGAAGCTTTCTTT
TRBJ1-4	-	-	TRBV4-1	CASSLPRNEKLFF	TGCGCCAGCAGCCTCCCCCGGAATGAAAAACTGTTTTTT
TRBJ2-7	-	-	TRBV28	CASTLGGRGPYEQYF	TGTGCCAGCACCCTGGGAGGGAGGGGGCCCTACGAGCAGTACTTC
TRBJ1-1	TRBD1	-	TRBV12-5	CASGLGQGAGTEAFF	TGTGCTAGTGGTTTGGGGCAGGGGGCTGGCACTGAAGCTTTCTTT
TRBJ2-4	TRBD1	-	TRBV20-1	CSATEGAGKNIQYF	TGCAGTGCCACCGAGGGGGCTGGCAAAAACATTCAGTACTTC
TRBJ1-1	-	-	TRBV4-1	CASSRLGGSTEAFF	TGCGCCAGCAGCCGACTGGGGGGGTCCACTGAAGCTTTCTTT
TRBJ1-5	-	many	TRBV10-2	CASSEGPGGHGNQPQHF	TGCGCCAGCAGTGAGGGGCCCGGGGGGCATGGCAATCAGCCCCAGCATTTT
TRBJ2-3	-	-	TRBV5-1	CASSLAAGTDTQYF	TGCGCCAGCAGCTTGGCTGCAGGCACAGATACGCAGTATTTT
TRBJ1-2	TRBD1	many	TRBV29-1	CSVESGQGDGYTF	TGCAGCGTTGAATCAGGACAGGGAGATGGCTACACCTTC
TRBJ1-2	-	many	TRBV4-1	CASSQERTYRYTF	TGCGCCAGCAGCCAAGAACGGACCTATCGCTACACCTTC
TRBJ1-2	TRBD1	many	TRBV30	CAWSRTGGGYTF	TGTGCCTGGAGTCGGACAGGGGGAGGCTACACCTTC
TRBJ2-5	-	few	TRBV11-2	CASSLEVRGTQYF	TGTGCCAGCAGCTTAGAAGTGCGGGGGACCCAGTACTTC
TRBJ2-1	-	-	TRBV6-2/TRBV6-3	CASSPPRDSPNYNEQFF	TGTGCCAGCAGCCCTCCCCGGGACTCACCTAACTACAATGAGCAGTTCTTC
TRBJ1-1	-	many	TRBV29-1	CSVDSLRANTEAFF	TGCAGCGTTGACAGCCTCCGGGCGAACACTGAAGCTTTCTTT
TRBJ2-1	-	many	TRBV18	CASRDPTRSPFF	TGTGCCAGCCGGGACCCGACTAGAAGTCCATTCTTC
TRBJ1-1	TRBD1	-	TRBV10-3	CAIRMGDSSGSEAFF	TGTGCCATCAGGATGGGGGACAGTAGCGGCTCTGAAGCTTTCTTT
TRBJ2-1	-	-	TRBV2	CASSVRGSYNEQFF	TGTGCCAGCAGTGTGAGGGGATCCTACAATGAGCAGTTCTTC
TRBJ1-1	TRBD1	-	TRBV5-1	CASSPTGGMLATEAFF	TGCGCCAGCAGCCCGACAGGGGGAATGCTGGCCACTGAAGCTTTCTTT
TRBJ1-5	TRBD1	many	TRBV4-2	CASSQDGQGQPQHF	TGTGCCAGCAGCCAAGATGGACAGGGCCAGCCCCAGCATTTT
TRBJ2-1	-	few	TRBV7-3	CASSPGASLNEQFF	TGTGCCAGCAGTCCAGGGGCTAGTTTGAATGAGCAGTTCTTC
TRBJ2-7	-	few	TRBV19	CASSMGAGEQYF	TGTGCCAGTAGTATGGGGGCTGGCGAGCAGTACTTC
TRBJ2-3	TRBD2	-	TRBV19	CASNVAGGKRDTQYF	TGTGCCAGTAACGTAGCGGGAGGAAAAAGAGATACGCAGTATTTT
TRBJ1-1	-	many	TRBV20-1	CSASKMNTEAFF	TGCAGTGCTAGCAAAATGAACACTGAAGCTTTCTTT
TRBJ2-3	-	few	TRBV7-9	CASGLTDTQYF	TGTGCCAGCGGGCTCACAGATACGCAGTATTTT
TRBJ2-7	-	once	TRBV5-6	CASSLGQGPYEQYF	TGTGCCAGCAGCTTGGGGCAGGGGCCCTACGAGCAGTACTTC
TRBJ1-6	-	few	TRBV6-5	CASSYSVGLGTLHF	TGTGCCAGCAGTTACTCGGTTGGCCTAGGAACCCTCCACTTT
TRBJ1-6	-	many	TRBV5-1	CASSSRVENSPLHF	TGCGCCAGCAGCTCCCGGGTCGAAAATTCACCCCTCCACTTT